One TCR beta chain is described in this entry. The antigen is unknown. The sample is drawn from a study of shared clonotypes between healthy human individuals. General study points: Among the subsets, naive ones generally showed larger estimated richness than memory ones.

The study enrolled healthy HIV-negative adults without recent acute infections or vaccinations as donors. CD4+ cells underwent separation, giving CD45RA+ naive and CD45RA-negative memory subsets. The V gene lost 1 base and the J gene lost 0 bases, with 7 bases spanning the gap. CDR3 length: 15 residues. The germline V gene has CDR1 LNHDA and CDR2 SQIVND (reference sequence). Using immunoSEQ multiplex PCR, the repertoire was profiled, and TCRdb retains in-frame clones only, with some absent. The repertoire holds approximately 740,000 clones, less than 85% seen once, with approximately 1.7% in the top ten.

This receptor was taken from a woman under 40 in good health. V usage is TRBV19 and J usage is TRBJ1-5, with D unclear. The material sequenced was memory CD4+ T cells sorted from blood. The subset was: CD45RA-negative fraction. As DNA, the CDR3 is TGTGCCAGTAGTATAGCCAGCTCTAGCAATCAGCCCCAGCATTTT. Residues: CASSIASSSNQPQHF.